This T cell receptor beta chain was recorded in a study of T cells in localized non-small cell lung cancer. This table comes from immunoSEQ multiplex PCR, and its TCRdb copy is limited to in-frame clones, with some not included. The data hold roughly 38,000 clones, with around 86% observed a single time. CDR3 length: 12 residues. Germline V gene data show CDR1 as PRHDT and CDR2 as FYEKMQ (reference sequence). Trimming cost V 0 bases and J 10 bases, with 9 bases left between them. This clone was seen a few times. What it binds is not known. Whole-study findings and limits: In adjacent lung appeared a median around 54 of the top 100 tumor clones.

This chain connects TRBV13 to TRBJ2-5; maybe TRBD1 (6 bases). The sample consisted of peripheral blood, taken before any cancer treatment. This TCR derives from a man between 18 and 49 years old with stage I lung adenocarcinoma. The CDR3 spells CASSLGQGIQYF. The DNA for the CDR3 is TGTGCCAGCAGCTTAGGACAGGGCATCCAGTACTTC.